The 14 T cell receptor beta chains below all came from one sample that was sequenced in a study of CD8 T cells in Susac syndrome. Roughly 0.45 to 1 ug RNA was reverse transcribed with random hexamers. One entry per CDR3 protein results from TCRdb running MiXCR on the immunoSEQ multiplex PCR reads. This table has some 190,000 distinct CDR3 sequences, approximately 93% appearing once. Sequencing was done on a sample of CD4+ T cells from PBMCs. The receptor source for this set is a human donor in good health.

The genes are TRBV4-1 and TRBJ1-1; D may be TRBD1 (6 bases). Trimming took 0 bases from V and 3 from J, leaving 17 bases between them. Looked up from germline, CDR1 is MGHRA and CDR2 is YSYEKL. The CDR3 has 17 amino acids. The CDR3 loop is CASSQEISGVIDTEAFF. In nucleotides, the CDR3 is TGCGCCAGCAGCCAAGAGATCTCAGGGGTTATTGACACTGAAGCTTTCTTT.

The sample holds one count of this clonotype. The chain has TRBV18 and TRBJ1-2, with D maybe TRBD1 (6 bases). This CDR3 is built from 15 residues. Germline V gene data show CDR1 as KGHSH and CDR2 as LQKENI. V shed 1 base and J shed 0 bases, with 9 bases lying between them. CDR3 loop: CASSPQTGANYGYTF. The CDR3 region has the DNA TGTGCCAGCTCACCACAGACAGGAGCTAACTATGGCTACACCTTC.

The count of this clonotype is one. The chain employs TRBV2 and TRBJ2-7, with a weak D call TRBD1 (6 bases). The CDR3 length is 13 residues. V lost 7 bases and J lost 2, with 12 bases in between. Germline CDR1 reads SNHLY; CDR2 reads FYNNEI. For the CDR3, the DNA is TGTGCCAGCACCCGACAGGCCACCTACGAGCAGTACGTC. Encoded protein: CASTRQATYEQYV.

The V and J genes are TRBV3-1 and TRBJ2-5; 9 bases fit TRBD2. Trimming took 4 bases from V and 9 from J; bases not matched to a gene: 15. The CDR3 runs to 16 residues. Germline CDR1 and CDR2: LGHDT and YNNKEL (reference sequence). Written as DNA, the CDR3 is TGTGCCAGCAGCCTGGGACTAGCCGTTACCCCAGGGGCCCAGTACTTC. Encoded protein: CASSLGLAVTPGAQYF.

This rearrangement joins TRBV6-6 to TRBJ2-5; 7 bases map to TRBD2. Losses at the gene ends were 0 bases for V and 3 bases for J; bases not matched to a gene: 1. Germline V CDR1 and CDR2: MNHNY, SVGAGI (reference sequence). The CDR3 is 14 residues long. DNA of the CDR3: TGTGCCAGCAGTTACTCTGGACTAGAAGAGACCCAGTACTTC. Protein sequence: CASSYSGLEETQYF.

The chain recombines TRBV9 with TRBJ2-7, with unresolved D. CDR1 SGDLS and CDR2 YYNGEE come from the germline V gene. This CDR3 contains 15 residues. Between the trimmed V and J ends, which lost 4 bases and 5 bases, there was a span of 19 bases. CDR3 coding DNA: TGTGCCAGCAGCCCCCGTATTCGGGTTGAAGACGAGCAGTACTTC. It yields the protein CASSPRIRVEDEQYF.

The V gene is TRBV19, the J gene TRBJ1-2; 8 nucleotides agree with TRBD1. CDR1 and CDR2 (germline): LNHDA, SQIVND (reference sequence). J gave up 3 bases and V 5 bases, and 5 bases lay outside the gene matches. The CDR3 loop spans 14 amino acids. In nucleotides, the CDR3 is TGTGCCAGTAGTCTCGTGGGACAGGACTATGGCTACACCTTC. Translation: CASSLVGQDYGYTF. Looking up the rest from reference TRBV19 and TRBJ1-2 gives the full variable domain: DGGITQSPKYLFRKEGQNVTLSCEQNLNHDAMYWYRQDPGQGLRLIYYSQIVNDFQKGDIAEGYSVSREKKESFPLTVTSAQKNPTAFYLCASSLVGQDYGYTFGSGTRLTVV.

V is TRBV6-5 and J is TRBJ1-1, with 7 bases matching TRBD1. CDR1 is MNHEY, CDR2 SVGAGI, per germline. V shed 2 bases, J shed 1 base, and the junction held 10 bases outside the gene matches. This CDR3 is built from 17 residues. CDR3 amino acids: CASSYPPRTGENTEAFF. CDR3 DNA: TGTGCCAGCAGTTACCCTCCCCGGACAGGAGAGAACACTGAAGCTTTCTTT.

J is TRBJ1-3 and V is TRBV19; no clear D gene. This CDR3 spans 15 amino acids. From germline, CDR1 is LNHDA and CDR2 SQIVND (reference sequence). Trimming removed 3 bases at V and 0 bases at J, with 9 bases between. The CDR3 sequence: CASSILSSSGNTIYF. DNA of the CDR3: TGTGCCAGTAGTATCCTCTCGAGCTCTGGAAACACCATATATTTT.

The chain's CDR3 is CASSPPRVKTQYF. CDR3 in DNA: TGTGCCAGCAGCCCTCCTCGTGTGAAGACCCAGTACTTC. V gene TRBV28 combines with J gene TRBJ2-5; the D is unclear. The CDR3 runs 13 residues. The germline V and J ends were trimmed by 6 bases and 6 bases, with 14 bases remaining between them. From germline, CDR1 is MDHEN and CDR2 SYDVKM.

This clonotype was seen a single time. The chain uses TRBV20-1 and TRBJ1-5; D not resolved. Germline lookup yields CDR1 DFQATT and CDR2 SNEGSKA (reference sequence). Trimming shortened V by 1 base and J by 0 bases, and 13 bases separated the two germline ends. The CDR3 runs to 16 residues. CDR3 nucleotides: TGCAGTGCTAGAGCCTACAGCACCCTTAGCAATCAGCCCCAGCATTTT. This codes for CSARAYSTLSNQPQHF.

The V call is TRBV12-3 or TRBV12-4, the J call TRBJ2-3, with D unclear. The CDR3 totals 14 residues. V was pared by 2 bases and J by 2 bases, with 8 bases between. The CDR3 region is CASSLPPITDTQYF. The CDR3 DNA is TGTGCCAGCAGTTTACCGCCAATCACAGATACGCAGTATTTT.

The J gene is TRBJ2-3, the V gene TRBV6-1, with 7 bases fitting TRBD2. Germline CDR1 and CDR2: MNHNS and SASEGT. The CDR3 extends over 16 amino acids. The ends lost 8 bases at V and 4 bases at J; junction bases unmatched: 15. The CDR3 nucleotides read TGTGCCAGCCGGAAGGCAAGACGGGGGGACGCAGATACGCAGTATTTT. Its protein is CASRKARRGDADTQYF.

This chain joins TRBV19 and TRBJ1-5; tentative D call: TRBD1 (6 bases). The CDR3 length is 13 residues. CDR1 and CDR2 (germline): LNHDA, SQIVND (reference sequence). V lost 6 bases, J lost 7 bases, and 13 bases lay in between. Here the CDR3 DNA reads TGTGCCAGTAGGAACAGGGAGGGGCAGCCCCAGCATTTT. Protein: CASRNREGQPQHF. Complete variable domain (other parts from reference TRBV19 and TRBJ1-5): DGGITQSPKYLFRKEGQNVTLSCEQNLNHDAMYWYRQDPGQGLRLIYYSQIVNDFQKGDIAEGYSVSREKKESFPLTVTSAQKNPTAFYLCASRNREGQPQHFGDGTRLSIL.